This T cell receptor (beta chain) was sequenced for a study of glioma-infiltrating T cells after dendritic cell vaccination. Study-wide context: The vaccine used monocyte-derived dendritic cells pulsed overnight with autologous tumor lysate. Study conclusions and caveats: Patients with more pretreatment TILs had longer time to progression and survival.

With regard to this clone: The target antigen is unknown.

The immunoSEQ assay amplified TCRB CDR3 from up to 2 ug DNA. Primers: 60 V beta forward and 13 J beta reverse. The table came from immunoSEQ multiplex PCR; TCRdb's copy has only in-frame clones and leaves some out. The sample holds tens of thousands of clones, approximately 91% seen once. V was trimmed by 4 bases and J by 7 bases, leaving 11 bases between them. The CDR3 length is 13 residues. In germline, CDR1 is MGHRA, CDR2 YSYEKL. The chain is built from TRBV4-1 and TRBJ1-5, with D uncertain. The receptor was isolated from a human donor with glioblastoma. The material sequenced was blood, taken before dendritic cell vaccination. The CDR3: CASSPTVGQPQHF. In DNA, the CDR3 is TGCGCCAGCAGCCCGACGGTCGGGCAGCCCCAGCATTTT.